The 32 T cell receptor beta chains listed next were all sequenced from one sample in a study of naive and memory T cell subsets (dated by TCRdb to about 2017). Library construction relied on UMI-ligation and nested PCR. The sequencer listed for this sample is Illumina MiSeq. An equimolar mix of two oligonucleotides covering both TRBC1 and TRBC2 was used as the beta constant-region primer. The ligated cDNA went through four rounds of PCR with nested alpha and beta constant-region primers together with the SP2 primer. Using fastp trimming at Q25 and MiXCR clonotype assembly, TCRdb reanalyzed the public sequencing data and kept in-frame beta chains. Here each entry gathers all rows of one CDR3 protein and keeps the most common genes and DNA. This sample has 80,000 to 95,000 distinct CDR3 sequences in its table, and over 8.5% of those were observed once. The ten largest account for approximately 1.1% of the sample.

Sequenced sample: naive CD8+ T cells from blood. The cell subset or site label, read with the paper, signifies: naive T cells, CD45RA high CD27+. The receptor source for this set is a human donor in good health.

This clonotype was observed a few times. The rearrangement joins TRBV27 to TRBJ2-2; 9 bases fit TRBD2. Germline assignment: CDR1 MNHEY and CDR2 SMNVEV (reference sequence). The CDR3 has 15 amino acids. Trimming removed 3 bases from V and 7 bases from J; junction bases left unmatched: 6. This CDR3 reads CASSFRGRADGELFF. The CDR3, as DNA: TGTGCCAGCAGTTTCCGCGGGAGGGCCGACGGGGAGCTGTTTTTT.

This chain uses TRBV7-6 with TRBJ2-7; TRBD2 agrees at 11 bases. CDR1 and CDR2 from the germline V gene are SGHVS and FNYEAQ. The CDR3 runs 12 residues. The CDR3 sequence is CASSSGLAAEEV. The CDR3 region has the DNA TGTGCCAGCAGCTCGGGACTAGCGGCCGAAGAGGTC.

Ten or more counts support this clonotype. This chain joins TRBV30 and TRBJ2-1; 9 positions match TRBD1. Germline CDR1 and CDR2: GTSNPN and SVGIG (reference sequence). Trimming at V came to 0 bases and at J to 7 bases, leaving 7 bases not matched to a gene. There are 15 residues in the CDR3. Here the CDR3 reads CAWSVFGTGKNEQFF. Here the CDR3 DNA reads TGTGCCTGGAGTGTCTTTGGGACAGGGAAAAATGAGCAGTTCTTC. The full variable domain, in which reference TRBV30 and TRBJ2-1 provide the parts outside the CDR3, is SQTIHQWPATLVQPVGSPLSLECTVEGTSNPNLYWYRQAAGRGLQLLFYSVGIGQISSEVPQNLSASRPQDRQFILSSKKLLLSDSGFYLCAWSVFGTGKNEQFFGPGTRLTVL.

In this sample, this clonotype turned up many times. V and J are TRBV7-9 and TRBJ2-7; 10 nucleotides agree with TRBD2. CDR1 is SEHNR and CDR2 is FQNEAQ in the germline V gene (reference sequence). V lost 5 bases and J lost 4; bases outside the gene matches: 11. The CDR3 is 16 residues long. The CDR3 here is CASSPSRTSGTYEQYF. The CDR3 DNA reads TGTGCCAGCAGCCCCTCCCGGACTAGCGGTACGTACGAGCAGTACTTC. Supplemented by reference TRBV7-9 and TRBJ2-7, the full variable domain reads DTGVSQNPRHKITKRGQNVTFRCDPISEHNRLYWYRQTLGQGPEFLTYFQNEAQLEKSRLLSDRFSAERPKGSFSTLEIQRTEQGDSAMYLCASSPSRTSGTYEQYFGPGTRLTVT.

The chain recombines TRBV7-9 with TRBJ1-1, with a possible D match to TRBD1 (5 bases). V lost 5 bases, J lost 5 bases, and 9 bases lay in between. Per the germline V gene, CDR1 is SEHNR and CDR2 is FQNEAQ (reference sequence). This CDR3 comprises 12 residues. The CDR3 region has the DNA TGTGCCAGCAGCGTCGGGGGTACTGAAGCTTTCTTT. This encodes CASSVGGTEAFF.

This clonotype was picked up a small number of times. The CDR3 protein is CSARDGERDRATDTQYF. The CDR3 DNA follows: TGCAGTGCTAGAGATGGGGAACGGGACAGGGCCACAGATACGCAGTATTTT. J is TRBJ2-3 and V is TRBV20-1; 9 bases align to TRBD1. CDR1 is DFQATT and CDR2 is SNEGSKA in the germline V gene (reference sequence). The V gene end was trimmed by 0 bases and the J gene end by 2 bases; junction bases not matched to a gene: 9. The CDR3 totals 17 residues.

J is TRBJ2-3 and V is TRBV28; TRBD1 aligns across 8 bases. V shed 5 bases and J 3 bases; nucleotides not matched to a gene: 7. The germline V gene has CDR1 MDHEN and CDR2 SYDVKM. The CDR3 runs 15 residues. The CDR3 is CASSLGQGRTDTQYF. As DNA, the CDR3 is TGTGCCAGCAGTCTAGGACAGGGTAGAACAGATACGCAGTATTTT. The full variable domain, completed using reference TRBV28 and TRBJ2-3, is DVKVTQSSRYLVKRTGEKVFLECVQDMDHENMFWYRQDPGLGLRLIYFSYDVKMKEKGDIPEGYSVSREKKERFSLILESASTNQTSMYLCASSLGQGRTDTQYFGPGTRLTVL.

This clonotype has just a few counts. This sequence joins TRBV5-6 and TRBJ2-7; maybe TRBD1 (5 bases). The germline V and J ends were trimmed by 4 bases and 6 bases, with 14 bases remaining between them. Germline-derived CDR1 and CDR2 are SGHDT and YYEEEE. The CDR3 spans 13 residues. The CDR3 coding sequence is TGTGCCAGCAGCCCGTTTGGGGCAAGCGAGCAGTACTTC. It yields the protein CASSPFGASEQYF. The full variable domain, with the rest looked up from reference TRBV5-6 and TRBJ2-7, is DAGVTQSPTHLIKTRGQQVTLRCSPKSGHDTVSWYQQALGQGPQFIFQYYEEEERQRGNFPDRFSGHQFPNYSSELNVNALLLGDSALYLCASSPFGASEQYFGPGTRLTVT.

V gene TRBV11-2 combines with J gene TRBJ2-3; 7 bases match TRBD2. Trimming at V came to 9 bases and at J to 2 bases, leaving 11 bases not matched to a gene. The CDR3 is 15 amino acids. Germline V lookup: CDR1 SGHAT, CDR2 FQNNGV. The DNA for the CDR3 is TGTGCCAGTAAGATACTAGCGAGATCCACAGATACGCAGTATTTT. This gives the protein CASKILARSTDTQYF. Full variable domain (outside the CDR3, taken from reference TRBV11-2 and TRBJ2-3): EAGVAQSPRYKIIEKRQSVAFWCNPISGHATLYWYQQILGQGPKLLIQFQNNGVVDDSQLPKDRFSAERLKGVDSTLKIQPAKLEDSAVYLCASKILARSTDTQYFGPGTRLTVL.

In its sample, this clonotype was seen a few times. The CDR3 spells CASSFGQGQETQYF. The CDR3 DNA reads TGCGCCAGCAGCTTCGGACAGGGGCAAGAGACCCAGTACTTC. The rearrangement joins TRBV5-1 to TRBJ2-5; TRBD1 matches 9 bases. V trimming: 2 bases; J trimming: 2 bases; junction bases outside the gene matches: 1. The CDR3 is 14 amino acids. Looked up from germline, CDR1 is SGHRS and CDR2 is YFSETQ.

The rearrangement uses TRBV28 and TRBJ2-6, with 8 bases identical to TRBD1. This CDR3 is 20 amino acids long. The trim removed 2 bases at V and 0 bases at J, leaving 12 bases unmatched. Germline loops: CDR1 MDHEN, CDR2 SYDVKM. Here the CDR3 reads CASSLTPLRTGISGANVLTF. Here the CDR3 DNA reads TGTGCCAGCAGTTTAACCCCACTTCGGACAGGGATCTCTGGGGCCAACGTCCTGACTTTC.

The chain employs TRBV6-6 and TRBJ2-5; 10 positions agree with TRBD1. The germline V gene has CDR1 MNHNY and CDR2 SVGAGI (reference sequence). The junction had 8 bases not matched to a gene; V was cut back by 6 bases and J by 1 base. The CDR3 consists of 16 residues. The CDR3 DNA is TGTGCCAGCAGCTCCCGGACAGGGGGAGGCCAAGAGACCCAGTACTTC. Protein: CASSSRTGGGQETQYF.

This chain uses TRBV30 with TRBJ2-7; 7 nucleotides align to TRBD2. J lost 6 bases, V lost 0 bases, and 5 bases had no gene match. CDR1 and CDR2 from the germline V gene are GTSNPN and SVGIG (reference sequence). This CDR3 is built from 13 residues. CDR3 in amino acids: CAWSVTSGTEQYF. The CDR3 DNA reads TGTGCCTGGAGTGTTACCAGCGGGACCGAGCAGTACTTC.

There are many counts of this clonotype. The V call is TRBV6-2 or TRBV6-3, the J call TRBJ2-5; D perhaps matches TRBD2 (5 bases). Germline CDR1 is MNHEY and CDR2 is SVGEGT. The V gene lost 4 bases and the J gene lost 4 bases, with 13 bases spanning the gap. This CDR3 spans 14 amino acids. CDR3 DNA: TGTGCCAGCAGTTCTACGGGGAGAGGAGAGACCCAGTACTTC. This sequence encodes CASSSTGRGETQYF.

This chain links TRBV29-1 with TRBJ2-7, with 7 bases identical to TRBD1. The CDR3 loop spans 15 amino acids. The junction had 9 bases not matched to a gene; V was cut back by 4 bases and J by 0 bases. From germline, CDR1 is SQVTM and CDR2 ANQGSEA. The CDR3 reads CSVAPADRSSYEQYF. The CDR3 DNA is TGCAGCGTTGCCCCCGCGGACAGGTCCTCCTACGAGCAGTACTTC.

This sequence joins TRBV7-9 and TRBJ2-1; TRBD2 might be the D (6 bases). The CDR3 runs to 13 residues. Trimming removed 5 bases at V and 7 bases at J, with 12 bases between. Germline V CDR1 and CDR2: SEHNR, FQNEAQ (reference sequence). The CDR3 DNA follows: TGTGCCAGCAGCGCCCGGGGGAAGAATGAGCAGTTCTTC. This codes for CASSARGKNEQFF. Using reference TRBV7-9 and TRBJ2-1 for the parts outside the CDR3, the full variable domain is DTGVSQNPRHKITKRGQNVTFRCDPISEHNRLYWYRQTLGQGPEFLTYFQNEAQLEKSRLLSDRFSAERPKGSFSTLEIQRTEQGDSAMYLCASSARGKNEQFFGPGTRLTVL.

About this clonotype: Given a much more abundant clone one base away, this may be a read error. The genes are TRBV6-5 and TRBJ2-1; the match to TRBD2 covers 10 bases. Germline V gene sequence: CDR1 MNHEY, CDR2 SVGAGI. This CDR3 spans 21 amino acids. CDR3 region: CTSSYSGTSALRLSSYNEQFF. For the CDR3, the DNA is TGTACCAGCAGTTACTCAGGGACTAGCGCCCTCCGACTAAGCTCCTACAATGAGCAGTTCTTC.

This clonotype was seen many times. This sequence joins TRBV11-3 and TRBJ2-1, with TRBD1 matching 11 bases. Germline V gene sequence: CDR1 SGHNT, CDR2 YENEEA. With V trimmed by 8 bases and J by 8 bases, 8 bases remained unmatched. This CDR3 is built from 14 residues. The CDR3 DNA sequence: TGTGCCAGCGGGACGGGACAGGGGGACGATGAGCAGTTCTTC. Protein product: CASGTGQGDDEQFF.

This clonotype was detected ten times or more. The CDR3 nucleotides read TGTGCCAGCAGCACAGGTTTGAATCAGCCCCAGCATTTT. Its translation is CASSTGLNQPQHF. This sequence joins TRBV12-3 or TRBV12-4 and TRBJ1-5, with D maybe TRBD1 (5 bases). The CDR3 runs 13 residues. Trimming shortened V by 6 bases and J by 4 bases, and 10 bases separated the two germline ends.

The CDR3 here is CASSRPGENEQYF. CDR3 nucleotide sequence: TGTGCCAGCAGTCGGCCAGGGGAGAACGAGCAGTACTTC. The V gene is TRBV27, the J gene TRBJ2-7; perhaps TRBD1 as D (6 bases). V shed 5 bases and J shed 5 bases, with 13 bases lying between them. Germline CDR1 reads MNHEY; CDR2 reads SMNVEV (reference sequence). This CDR3 comprises 13 residues.

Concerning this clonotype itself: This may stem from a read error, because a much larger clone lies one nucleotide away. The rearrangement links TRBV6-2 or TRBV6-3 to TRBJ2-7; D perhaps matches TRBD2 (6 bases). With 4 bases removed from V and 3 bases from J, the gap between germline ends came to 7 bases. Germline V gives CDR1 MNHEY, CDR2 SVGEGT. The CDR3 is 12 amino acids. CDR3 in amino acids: CASSSGSYEQYF. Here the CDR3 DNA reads TGTGCCAGCAGTTCCGGGAGCTACGAGCAGTACTTC.

This CDR3 is CASSPRWQGLAYGYTF. The CDR3 DNA reads as TGTGCCAGTAGTCCCCGCTGGCAGGGGCTGGCCTATGGCTACACCTTC. V usage is TRBV19 and J usage is TRBJ1-2; perhaps TRBD1 as D (6 bases). The ends were cut back, 5 bases at V and 4 bases at J, with 20 bases in the middle. This CDR3 contains 16 residues. Per the germline V gene, CDR1 is LNHDA and CDR2 is SQIVND (reference sequence).

For the CDR3, the DNA is TGCGCCAGCAGCGCATGGACTAGCGGGAACTACGAGCAGTACTTC. This sequence encodes CASSAWTSGNYEQYF. The rearrangement joins TRBV5-1 to TRBJ2-7; 12 bases map to TRBD2. With 4 bases clipped from V and 3 bases from J, the junction kept 5 bases outside the gene matches. Germline V gene sequence: CDR1 SGHRS, CDR2 YFSETQ. The CDR3 runs to 15 residues.

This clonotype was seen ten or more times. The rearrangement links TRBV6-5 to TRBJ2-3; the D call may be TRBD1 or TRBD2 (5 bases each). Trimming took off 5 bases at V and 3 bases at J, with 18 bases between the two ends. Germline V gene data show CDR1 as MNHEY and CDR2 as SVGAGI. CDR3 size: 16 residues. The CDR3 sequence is CASSTGAAYGTDTQYF. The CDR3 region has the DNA TGTGCCAGCAGTACCGGGGCCGCCTACGGAACAGATACGCAGTATTTT.

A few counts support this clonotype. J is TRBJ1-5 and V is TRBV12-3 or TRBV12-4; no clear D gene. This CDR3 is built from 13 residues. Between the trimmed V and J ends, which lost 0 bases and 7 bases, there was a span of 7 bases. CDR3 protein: CASSLAPQQPQHF. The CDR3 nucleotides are TGTGCCAGCAGTTTAGCGCCCCAGCAGCCCCAGCATTTT.

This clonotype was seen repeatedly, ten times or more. The CDR3, as DNA: TGCAGTGCTAACGACCGGGCCCGAATCTCCTACGAGCAGTACTTC. Residues: CSANDRARISYEQYF. The chain is built from TRBV20-1 and TRBJ2-7; D is uncertain. The germline gives CDR1 DFQATT, CDR2 SNEGSKA (reference sequence). The V gene lost 4 bases and the J gene lost 0 bases, with 16 bases spanning the gap. The CDR3 sequence is 15 residues long.

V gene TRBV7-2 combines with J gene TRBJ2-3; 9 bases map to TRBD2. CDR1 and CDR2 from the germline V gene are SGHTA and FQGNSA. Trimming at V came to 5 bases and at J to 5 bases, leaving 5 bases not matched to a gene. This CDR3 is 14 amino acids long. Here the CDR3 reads CASSRTSVRDTQYF. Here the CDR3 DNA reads TGTGCCAGCAGCCGGACTAGCGTAAGAGATACGCAGTATTTT.

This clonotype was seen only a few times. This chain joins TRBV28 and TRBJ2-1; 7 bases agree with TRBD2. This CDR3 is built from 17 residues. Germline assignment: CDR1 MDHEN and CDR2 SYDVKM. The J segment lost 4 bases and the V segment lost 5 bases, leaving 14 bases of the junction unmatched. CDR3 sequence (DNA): TGTGCCAGCAGTCCGATCGTTTGGCGGGAGACATACAATGAGCAGTTCTTC. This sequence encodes CASSPIVWRETYNEQFF.

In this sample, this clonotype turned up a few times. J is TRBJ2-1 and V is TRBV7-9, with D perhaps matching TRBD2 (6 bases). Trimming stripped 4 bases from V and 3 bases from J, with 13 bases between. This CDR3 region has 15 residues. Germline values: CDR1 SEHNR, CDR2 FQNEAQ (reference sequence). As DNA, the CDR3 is TGTGCCAGCAGCTCCCCGGCGGGACTCTACAATGAGCAGTTCTTC. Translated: CASSSPAGLYNEQFF.

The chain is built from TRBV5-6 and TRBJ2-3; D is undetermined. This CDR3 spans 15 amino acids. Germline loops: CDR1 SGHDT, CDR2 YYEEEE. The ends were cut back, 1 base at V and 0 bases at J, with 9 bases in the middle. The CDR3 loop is CASSLLSLSTDTQYF. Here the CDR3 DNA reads TGTGCCAGCAGCTTGTTATCGTTGAGCACAGATACGCAGTATTTT.

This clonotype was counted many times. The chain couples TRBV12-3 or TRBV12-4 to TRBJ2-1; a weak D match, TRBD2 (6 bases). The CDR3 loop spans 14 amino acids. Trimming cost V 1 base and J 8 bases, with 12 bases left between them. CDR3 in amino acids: CASSLGRGSDEQFF. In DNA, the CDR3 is TGTGCCAGCAGTTTAGGGAGGGGCTCGGATGAGCAGTTCTTC.

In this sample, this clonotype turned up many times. The CDR3 spells CASSLVSSGANVLTF. The CDR3 nucleotides read TGTGCCAGCAGTTTAGTTAGCTCGGGGGCCAACGTCCTGACTTTC. The V call is TRBV27, the J call TRBJ2-6; D is uncertain. Trimming removed 2 bases at V and 4 bases at J, with 9 bases between. Germline V gives CDR1 MNHEY, CDR2 SMNVEV (reference sequence). This CDR3 has 15 amino acids.